The source of this TCR beta chain is a study of PD-1 blockade in classical Hodgkin lymphoma. Whole-study findings and limits: Patients were excluded if nivolumab began under 1 year after ASCT (the autologous transplant).

In the case of this clone: Its target is not known.

The time point is: cycle 4 day 1 (C4D1), after about 6 weeks of nivolumab. There was relapse after autologous stem cell transplantation in every patient, and there was variation in brentuximab vedotin exposure. Best responses included complete response and partial response; otherwise, the best response was progressive disease. Clones were read by immunoSEQ multiplex PCR, and TCRdb kept only the in-frame ones, dropping some. The profile shows 90,000 or so clones, around 80% of them singletons. CDR1 is SQVTM and CDR2 is ANQGSEA in the germline V gene. The V and J ends lost 7 bases and 2 bases respectively, with 13 bases between them. This CDR3 has 13 residues.

Material: peripheral blood mononuclear cells (PBMCs), obtained before the fourth cycle of nivolumab. The chain is built from TRBV29-1 and TRBJ2-3; D is possibly TRBD1 or TRBD2 (5 bases each). The origin of this receptor is a human donor with classical Hodgkin lymphoma. CDR3 DNA sequence: TGCAGCGGCGCCCGGGACCTCACAGATACGCAGTATTTT. Residues: CSGARDLTDTQYF.